This T cell receptor (beta chain) was profiled in a study of shared clonotypes between healthy human individuals. The study's findings and limits: Compared with clonotypes that all four donors shared, non-shared clonotypes had lower generation probabilities. How much donors shared clonotypes was expected to be affected by sequencing depth. Of the naive CD4 clonotypes, around 4.8% were shared across a handful of donors. Memory subsets generally showed smaller estimated richness than naive subsets did.

Remarks on this clone: Its specificity is unknown. One junction end does not reproduce the germline sequence, and a read error may be involved.

CDR1 is SNHLY, CDR2 FYNNEI, per germline. The length of the CDR3 is 17 residues. Clones were read by immunoSEQ multiplex PCR, and TCRdb kept only the in-frame ones, dropping some. The sample has about 380,000 clones; roughly 96% are singletons. Sequencing was carried out using memory CD8+ T cells sorted from blood. Sample subset: CD45RO+ cells pooled with CCR7-negative TemRA cells. The sequence derives from a man aged 25-45 years in good health. The chain couples TRBV2 to TRBJ2-3; the D gene could be TRBD1 or TRBD2 (8 bases each). Written as DNA, the CDR3 is TGCGGGGGGGCCAGGGGGCCCTGGTCCGCTGTTGCAGATACGCAGTATTTT. Translated: CGGARGPWSAVADTQYF.